This passage covers 27 T cell receptor beta chains from one sample sequenced in a study of identical twins. One entry per CDR3 protein results from TCRdb running MiXCR on the 5' RACE reads. This table holds over 200,000 distinct CDR3 sequences, around 10% found once. Sequenced: memory (CD45RO+) T cells sorted from blood. Every receptor here comes from a woman in her late teens or twenties in good health.

At least ten counts were recorded for this clonotype. This chain links TRBV27 with TRBJ2-7; 8 bases map to TRBD2. Unmatched junction bases numbered 18, after V lost 5 bases and J lost 6 bases. The CDR3 sequence is 17 residues long. The germline V gene has CDR1 MNHEY and CDR2 SMNVEV (reference sequence). The CDR3 nucleotides read TGTGCCAGCAGTACACTCCTCCAAGCGGGAGTCAACGGCGAGCAGTACTTC. Translating it yields CASSTLLQAGVNGEQYF.

V and J are TRBV6-4 and TRBJ2-3; weak D call: TRBD2 (5 bases). Germline CDR1 MRHNA, CDR2 SNTAGT. The ends were cut back, 6 bases at V and 0 bases at J, with 13 bases in the middle. The CDR3 length is 15 residues. CDR3 in amino acids: CASRSEDSSTDTQYF. CDR3 DNA sequence: TGTGCCAGCAGATCAGAGGACTCTAGCACAGATACGCAGTATTTT.

This clonotype was detected a few times. The chain uses TRBV6-6 and TRBJ1-1; D gene uncertain. The CDR3 consists of 13 residues. Trimming cost V 6 bases and J 1 base, with 9 bases left between them. CDR1 MNHNY and CDR2 SVGAGI come from the germline V gene (reference sequence). The CDR3 here is CASRRSGNTEAFF. CDR3 sequence (DNA): TGTGCCAGCAGGCGCTCAGGGAACACTGAAGCTTTCTTT.

This clonotype was seen a few times. The chain combines TRBV27 with TRBJ2-5; 8 bases fit TRBD2. Germline-derived CDR1 and CDR2 are MNHEY and SMNVEV (reference sequence). V lost 4 bases, J lost 7 bases, and 8 bases stayed unmatched. This CDR3 region has 14 residues. The DNA for the CDR3 is TGTGCCAGCAGTTCGGGAGCGGGAGCTGTGACCCAGTACTTC. Translated: CASSSGAGAVTQYF.

This clonotype was counted many times. V is TRBV12-3 or TRBV12-4 and J is TRBJ1-2, with D tentatively TRBD1 (5 bases). The CDR3 covers 13 residues. V gave up 1 base and J gave up 7 bases, with 10 bases separating them. The CDR3 region is CASSLGPGTGYTF. DNA for the CDR3: TGTGCCAGCAGTTTAGGTCCGGGGACTGGCTACACCTTC.

This chain uses TRBV7-9 with TRBJ2-2; D is unresolved. CDR1 is SEHNR and CDR2 is FQNEAQ in the germline V gene (reference sequence). This CDR3 has 14 residues. V lost 1 base and J lost 3, with 6 bases in between. The chain's CDR3 is CASSLDQYTGELFF. The CDR3 bases are TGTGCCAGCAGCTTAGACCAATACACCGGGGAGCTGTTTTTT.

This clonotype was seen a handful of times. V is TRBV10-3 and J is TRBJ2-2, with D maybe TRBD2 (5 bases). The germline gives CDR1 ENHRY, CDR2 SYGVKD. V was trimmed by 6 bases and J by 4 bases, leaving 24 bases between them. The length of the CDR3 is 18 residues. CDR3 in amino acids: CAISLLLSPTGGTGELFF. CDR3 nucleotides: TGTGCCATCAGCCTACTACTATCCCCCACCGGAGGCACCGGGGAGCTGTTTTTT.

This clonotype was observed a few times. The chain uses TRBV30 and TRBJ2-4; D may be TRBD2 (5 bases). Germline V gives CDR1 GTSNPN, CDR2 SVGIG (reference sequence). Deletions cut 2 bases from V and 8 bases from J, with 7 bases between. The CDR3 covers 11 residues. The CDR3 reads CAWSWGDIQYF. The CDR3 nucleotides read TGTGCCTGGAGTTGGGGAGACATTCAGTACTTC.

J is TRBJ2-1 and V is TRBV6-2 or TRBV6-3; D tentatively fits TRBD1 or TRBD2 (6 bases each). Germline CDR1 MNHEY, CDR2 SVGEGT. Trimming cost V 4 bases and J 4 bases, with 14 bases left between them. The CDR3 is made up of 15 amino acids. The CDR3 is CASSSLAGTYNEQFF. The CDR3 bases are TGTGCCAGCAGTTCCCTGGCGGGGACATACAATGAGCAGTTCTTC.

The chain joins TRBV7-9 to TRBJ1-4; maybe TRBD1 (5 bases). Germline V CDR1 and CDR2: SEHNR, FQNEAQ (reference sequence). V lost 4 bases and J lost 8, with 11 bases in between. This CDR3 has 13 residues. The chain's CDR3 is CASSSSGAEKLFF. In DNA, the CDR3 is TGTGCCAGCAGCTCGTCCGGGGCCGAAAAACTGTTTTTT.

V gene TRBV20-1 combines with J gene TRBJ2-7; 7 bases line up with TRBD2. From germline, CDR1 is DFQATT and CDR2 SNEGSKA (reference sequence). The trim removed 0 bases at V and 0 bases at J, leaving 11 bases unmatched. This CDR3 spans 17 amino acids. This chain's CDR3 is CSARDPASGKSSYEQYF. The CDR3 nucleotides read TGCAGTGCTAGAGATCCCGCCAGCGGGAAGAGCTCCTACGAGCAGTACTTC.

This clonotype was detected only a few times. CDR3 residues: CSARGGGRREVLTDTQYF. The CDR3 DNA reads TGCAGTGCTAGAGGGGGGGGAAGGCGGGAGGTTTTAACAGATACGCAGTATTTT. The V gene is TRBV20-1, the J gene TRBJ2-3; 8 nucleotides agree with TRBD2. With V trimmed by 1 base and J by 3 bases, 15 bases remained unmatched. Per the germline V gene, CDR1 is DFQATT and CDR2 is SNEGSKA (reference sequence). The CDR3 loop spans 18 amino acids.

This chain connects TRBV20-1 to TRBJ2-1; TRBD2 is a possible D gene (5 bases). CDR3 length: 13 amino acids. Trimming pared 6 bases from V and 5 bases from J, leaving 14 bases between. Germline V gene data show CDR1 as DFQATT and CDR2 as SNEGSKA (reference sequence). The DNA of the CDR3 is TGCAGTGCGGGTCCGGGGTCCAACAATGAGCAGTTCTTC. Its translation: CSAGPGSNNEQFF.

This clonotype was detected only a few times. The J gene is TRBJ2-7, the V gene TRBV11-2; 9 bases are a match to TRBD2. Looked up from germline, CDR1 is SGHAT and CDR2 is FQNNGV. J gave up 4 bases and V 5 bases, and 9 bases lay outside the gene matches. This CDR3 comprises 15 residues. The CDR3 reads CASSVSGREAYEQYF. In DNA, the CDR3 is TGTGCCAGCAGCGTTAGCGGGAGAGAAGCTTACGAGCAGTACTTC.

This clonotype was detected ten times or more. The genes are TRBV7-9 and TRBJ2-1; the D gene is possibly TRBD2 (5 bases). The CDR3 runs 15 residues. V was clipped by 5 bases and J by 7 bases, with 18 bases between them. Germline CDR1 SEHNR, CDR2 FQNEAQ (reference sequence). CDR3 nucleotide sequence: TGTGCCAGCAGCCTTGGGCCTAAGTCGGGAAATGAGCAGTTCTTC. Protein sequence: CASSLGPKSGNEQFF.

Of note for this clonotype: A much larger clone is a single base away; this may be a read error. V gene TRBV3-1 combines with J gene TRBJ2-3; 8 bases match TRBD2. Per the germline V gene, CDR1 is LGHDT and CDR2 is YNNKEL (reference sequence). This CDR3 is built from 17 residues. The DNA for the CDR3 is TGTGCCAGCTGCCAACAGGGCGGGGGGTACCGCACAGATACGCAGTATTTT. This encodes CASCQQGGGYRTDTQYF.

The chain employs TRBV6-1 and TRBJ1-2; D might be TRBD1 (6 bases). The CDR3 contains 14 residues. Trimming removed 8 bases at V and 7 bases at J, with 20 bases between. Germline V gives CDR1 MNHNS, CDR2 SASEGT. The CDR3 region has the DNA TGTGCCAGCCGTATTCCGAACAGGGTTGGTGGCTACACCTTC. This translates into CASRIPNRVGGYTF.

The chain combines TRBV14 with TRBJ2-3; 8 bases map to TRBD2. In germline, CDR1 is SGHDN, CDR2 FVKESK. This CDR3 region has 18 residues. V trimming: 0 bases; J trimming: 6 bases; junction bases outside the gene matches: 14. The CDR3 region has the DNA TGTGCCAGCAGCCAAGATCGTCCTAGCGGGTTTGTTTATGATACGCAGTATTTT. Translating gives CASSQDRPSGFVYDTQYF.

This clonotype was observed a handful of times. The chain uses TRBV5-4 and TRBJ2-3; 10 positions agree with TRBD2. CDR3 length: 17 amino acids. The germline V gene encodes CDR1 SGHNT and CDR2 YYREEE (reference sequence). J gave up 2 bases and V 3 bases, and 9 bases lay outside the gene matches. In nucleotides, the CDR3 is TGTGCCAGCAGCTGGGCCAGGACTAGCGGATCCACAGATACGCAGTATTTT. Translated: CASSWARTSGSTDTQYF. Full variable domain (rest looked up from reference TRBV5-4 and TRBJ2-3): ETGVTQSPTHLIKTRGQQVTLRCSSQSGHNTVSWYQQALGQGPQFIFQYYREEENGRGNFPPRFSGLQFPNYSSELNVNALELDDSALYLCASSWARTSGSTDTQYFGPGTRLTVL.

In this sample, this clonotype turned up many times. The chain joins TRBV5-4 to TRBJ2-5; D unclear. The CDR3 extends over 14 amino acids. The V gene lost 0 bases and the J gene lost 1 base, with 7 bases spanning the gap. Germline V gene data show CDR1 as SGHNT and CDR2 as YYREEE (reference sequence). CDR3 residues: CASSLGRAQETQYF. CDR3 nucleotide sequence: TGTGCCAGCAGCTTGGGGCGCGCCCAAGAGACCCAGTACTTC.

This clonotype was picked up a small number of times. This chain connects TRBV2 to TRBJ1-1; D not resolved. Looked up from germline, CDR1 is SNHLY and CDR2 is FYNNEI. With 6 bases removed from V and 0 bases from J, the gap between germline ends came to 5 bases. The CDR3 is 12 amino acids. Written as DNA, the CDR3 is TGTGCCAGCAGACTGATGAACACTGAAGCTTTCTTT. Protein sequence: CASRLMNTEAFF.

This clonotype has more than one count but fewer than ten. The chain employs TRBV20-1 and TRBJ1-1; 7 positions match TRBD1. The V and J ends lost 5 bases and 2 bases, in that order; junction bases with no gene match: 11. The CDR3 consists of 15 residues. Germline CDR1 DFQATT, CDR2 SNEGSKA (reference sequence). Here the CDR3 DNA reads TGCAGTGCTCGTAGGGGTCACAGGGGTAACACTGAAGCTTTCTTT. This codes for CSARRGHRGNTEAFF.

This clonotype appeared many times. The genes are TRBV12-3 or TRBV12-4 and TRBJ2-1, with D perhaps TRBD2 (6 bases). Trimming stripped 7 bases from V and 9 bases from J, with 10 bases between. The CDR3 runs 11 residues. CDR3 in amino acids: CASNRGVEQFF. The CDR3 DNA sequence: TGTGCCAGCAATCGCGGGGTTGAGCAGTTCTTC.

This clonotype came up a few times. CDR3 protein: CSGASGTLSYEQYF. CDR3 in DNA: TGCAGTGGGGCATCCGGGACACTGAGCTACGAGCAGTACTTC. The chain combines TRBV20-1 with TRBJ2-7; weak D call: TRBD1 (6 bases). The V and J ends lost 7 bases and 3 bases respectively, with 19 bases between them. The CDR3 runs to 14 residues. The germline CDR1 and CDR2 sequences are DFQATT and SNEGSKA (reference sequence).

This clonotype was seen more than once but under ten times. The chain employs TRBV5-1 and TRBJ1-3, with TRBD1 matching 9 bases. The V segment lost 0 bases and the J segment 4 bases; nucleotides outside the gene matches: 2. The CDR3 length is 15 residues. Per germline, CDR1 SGHRS and CDR2 YFSETQ. In DNA form, the CDR3 reads TGCGCCAGCAGCTTGGGGGACAGGGCCGGAAACACCATATATTTT. It translates to CASSLGDRAGNTIYF.

The chain carries TRBV5-1 and TRBJ2-7; D might be TRBD1 (5 bases). CDR1 and CDR2 (germline): SGHRS, YFSETQ. The CDR3 runs to 15 residues. Trimming cost V 2 bases and J 1 base, with 13 bases left between them. DNA of the CDR3: TGCGCCAGCAGCTTTTCCCAGGGTAGGTCCTACGAGCAGTACTTC. This codes for CASSFSQGRSYEQYF.

The chain couples TRBV27 to TRBJ2-7, with no clear D. V lost 5 bases and J lost 6, with 17 bases in between. There are 14 residues in the CDR3. Germline CDR1 and CDR2: MNHEY and SMNVEV (reference sequence). As DNA, the CDR3 is TGTGCCAGCAGTCCGGCGGCCAGTCTGTCCGAGCAGTACTTC. This translates into CASSPAASLSEQYF.